This entry lists 27 T cell receptor beta chains sequenced from one sample in a study of blood T cell repertoires in COVID-19. Sequencing used immunoSEQ multiplex PCR; TCRdb keeps in-frame clones, though not all of them. This table has some 7,600 clones, around 90% appearing once. Sequencing input: peripheral blood. Receptors were obtained from a human donor in a cohort sampled during active COVID-19.

The rearrangement joins TRBV19 to TRBJ1-5; perhaps TRBD1 as D (6 bases). The ends were cut back, 2 bases at V and 7 bases at J, with 15 bases in the middle. CDR1 and CDR2 from the germline V gene are LNHDA and SQIVND (reference sequence). The CDR3 extends over 15 amino acids. CDR3 residues: CASSITGGAVQPQHF. CDR3 bases: TGTGCCAGTAGTATAACGGGGGGCGCCGTGCAGCCCCAGCATTTT.

The chain links TRBV5-1 to TRBJ2-5; maybe TRBD1 (5 bases). The V and J ends lost 0 bases and 2 bases respectively, with 14 bases between them. CDR3 length equals 16 residues. Per the germline V gene, CDR1 is SGHRS and CDR2 is YFSETQ. This CDR3 reads CASSLAKGPAQETQYF. The CDR3 bases are TGCGCCAGCAGCTTGGCAAAGGGGCCCGCACAAGAGACCCAGTACTTC.

The chain couples TRBV28 to TRBJ2-7, with 12 bases fitting TRBD1. The CDR3 is 14 amino acids. The germline CDR1 and CDR2 sequences are MDHEN and SYDVKM. Trimming took 7 bases from V and 7 from J; bases not matched to a gene: 8. The DNA of the CDR3 is TGTGCCAGCACTCCGGGACAGGGGGCGCGAGAGCAGTACTTC. This translates into CASTPGQGAREQYF.

This chain links TRBV27 with TRBJ1-5, with D possibly being TRBD1 (5 bases). This CDR3 has 15 residues. Germline CDR1 reads MNHEY; CDR2 reads SMNVEV (reference sequence). The V and J ends lost 2 bases and 0 bases respectively, with 8 bases between them. The CDR3 bases are TGTGCCAGCAGTTTAACGACAGTTAGCAATCAGCCCCAGCATTTT. Protein product: CASSLTTVSNQPQHF.

This clone was seen once. V and J are TRBV27 and TRBJ2-4; 7 bases are a match to TRBD2. Germline assignment: CDR1 MNHEY and CDR2 SMNVEV (reference sequence). With 4 bases clipped from V and 4 bases from J, the junction kept 4 bases outside the gene matches. The CDR3 is 14 residues long. The CDR3 loop is CASSSGTNKNIQYF. In DNA form, the CDR3 reads TGTGCCAGCAGTTCCGGGACTAATAAAAACATTCAGTACTTC.

The rearrangement links TRBV5-4 to TRBJ2-7; 7 nucleotides agree with TRBD1. Per the germline V gene, CDR1 is SGHNT and CDR2 is YYREEE (reference sequence). V shed 3 bases and J 2 bases; nucleotides not matched to a gene: 11. The CDR3 runs to 16 residues. The CDR3, as DNA: TGTGCCAGCAGCTCTGCCCCGCCGGGACAGACCTACGAGCAGTACTTC. As protein: CASSSAPPGQTYEQYF.

This chain joins TRBV5-1 and TRBJ2-7, with D possibly TRBD2 on 5 matching bases. The V end lost 6 bases, the J end lost 4 bases, and 8 bases lay between the germline ends. This CDR3 region has 11 residues. Looked up from germline, CDR1 is SGHRS and CDR2 is YFSETQ. CDR3 region: CASKREYEQYF. As DNA, the CDR3 is TGCGCCAGCAAAAGGGAGTACGAGCAGTACTTC.

The CDR3: CASSLDLVGGVNYGYTF. The CDR3 DNA reads TGTGCCAGCAGCTTAGACCTGGTAGGGGGCGTGAACTATGGCTACACCTTC. This rearrangement joins TRBV11-3 to TRBJ1-2, with 7 bases that match TRBD1. The germline CDR1 and CDR2 sequences are SGHNT and YENEEA. V lost 0 bases, J lost 2 bases, and 9 bases stayed unmatched. There are 17 residues in the CDR3.

The chain links TRBV20-1 to TRBJ1-2; the match to TRBD1 covers 9 bases. The CDR3 runs to 11 residues. In germline, CDR1 is DFQATT, CDR2 SNEGSKA (reference sequence). V was clipped by 4 bases and J by 8 bases; unmatched bases: 2. This CDR3 reads CSANTGGGYTF. CDR3 DNA: TGCAGTGCTAATACAGGGGGCGGCTACACCTTC.

The table lists this clone with a few counts. J is TRBJ2-1 and V is TRBV12-5, with a tentative D call TRBD1 (6 bases). Germline V CDR1 and CDR2: LGHNT, FRNRAP. The CDR3 sequence is 13 residues long. V was cut by 7 bases and J by 4 bases, with 11 bases left in between. The CDR3 loop reads CASALGAYNEQFF. The CDR3 DNA is TGTGCTAGTGCCTTGGGGGCTTACAATGAGCAGTTCTTC.

This chain joins TRBV19 and TRBJ2-7; the D gene is possibly TRBD1 (6 bases). Germline assignment: CDR1 LNHDA and CDR2 SQIVND (reference sequence). The CDR3 is 16 residues long. The V gene lost 4 bases and the J gene lost 0 bases, with 16 bases spanning the gap. CDR3 coding DNA: TGTGCCAGTAGTAAGGATGGGGGCGGAAGCTCCTACGAGCAGTACTTC. Translated, it gives CASSKDGGGSSYEQYF.

This clone showed up just once. CDR3 coding DNA: TGCAGCGTTGAAATTTTACTGACTAGCGGGAGGGCCGAAGTGACTAGCACAGATACGCAGTATTTT. Translating gives CSVEILLTSGRAEVTSTDTQYF. This rearrangement joins TRBV29-1 to TRBJ2-3, with 14 bases fitting TRBD2. Germline CDR1 SQVTM, CDR2 ANQGSEA. The CDR3 totals 22 residues. V lost 2 bases and J lost 0; bases outside the gene matches: 19.

J is TRBJ1-1 and V is TRBV4-2; a possible D gene is TRBD1 (6 bases). In germline, CDR1 is LGHNA, CDR2 YNFKEQ. Deletions cut 1 base from V and 4 bases from J, with 22 bases between. The CDR3 sequence is 18 residues long. This CDR3 is CASSQVVGSYRAATEAFF. The DNA for the CDR3 is TGTGCCAGCAGCCAAGTTGTAGGTAGTTACAGGGCGGCCACTGAAGCTTTCTTT.

CDR3 in amino acids: CASTPTRTGSSTDTQYF. For the CDR3, the DNA is TGTGCCAGCACCCCAACCCGGACTGGATCTAGCACAGATACGCAGTATTTT. The chain recombines TRBV6-2 or TRBV6-3 with TRBJ2-3, with D maybe TRBD2 (5 bases). The length of the CDR3 is 17 residues. The germline V and J ends were trimmed by 7 bases and 0 bases, with 20 bases remaining between them. Germline-derived CDR1 and CDR2 are MNHEY and SVGEGT.

V usage is TRBV7-9 and J usage is TRBJ1-2, with TRBD1 matching over 7 bases. Trimming removed 5 bases from V and 8 bases from J; junction bases left unmatched: 17. Germline V gene data show CDR1 as SEHNR and CDR2 as FQNEAQ (reference sequence). The CDR3 consists of 16 residues. CDR3 sequence: CASSPHPGQGVGGYTF. CDR3 DNA sequence: TGTGCCAGCAGCCCCCACCCGGGCCAGGGGGTAGGGGGCTACACCTTC.

J is TRBJ2-3 and V is TRBV5-1; D call uncertain. V shed 0 bases and J shed 4 bases, with 9 bases lying between them. In germline, CDR1 is SGHRS, CDR2 YFSETQ. The CDR3 totals 14 residues. This CDR3 is CASSLAGSADTQYF. Written as DNA, the CDR3 is TGCGCCAGCAGCTTGGCAGGATCCGCAGATACGCAGTATTTT.

J is TRBJ1-2 and V is TRBV9; TRBD1 aligns across 8 bases. V shed 8 bases and J 7 bases; nucleotides not matched to a gene: 4. Germline assignment: CDR1 SGDLS and CDR2 YYNGEE. This CDR3 comprises 11 residues. As DNA, the CDR3 is TGTGCCAGTACAGGGGGTAGTGGCTACACCTTC. The encoded protein is CASTGGSGYTF. Filled out from reference TRBV9 and TRBJ1-2, the complete variable domain reads DSGVTQTPKHLITATGQRVTLRCSPRSGDLSVYWYQQSLDQGLQFLIQYYNGEERAKGNILERFSAQQFPDLHSELNLSSLELGDSALYFCASTGGSGYTFGSGTRLTVV.

The chain has TRBV27 and TRBJ2-1, with TRBD2 matching over 13 bases. V shed 2 bases and J 0 bases; nucleotides not matched to a gene: 1. This CDR3 is built from 17 residues. The germline gives CDR1 MNHEY, CDR2 SMNVEV (reference sequence). CDR3: CASSLGTSGTSYNEQFF. The CDR3 DNA sequence: TGTGCCAGCAGTTTAGGGACTAGCGGGACCTCCTACAATGAGCAGTTCTTC.

This chain joins TRBV27 and TRBJ2-7, with TRBD2 matching 9 bases. The CDR3 contains 17 residues. The germline CDR1 and CDR2 sequences are MNHEY and SMNVEV (reference sequence). J lost 1 base, V lost 2 bases, and 9 bases had no gene match. CDR3 loop: CASSLSPSGIFSYEQYF. The CDR3 DNA sequence: TGTGCCAGCAGTTTAAGTCCTAGCGGGATATTTTCCTACGAGCAGTACTTC.

The chain is built from TRBV13 and TRBJ1-5; D is unclear. V was shortened by 0 bases and J by 6 bases, with 12 bases between the two germline ends. Germline values: CDR1 PRHDT, CDR2 FYEKMQ (reference sequence). The CDR3 contains 15 residues. The CDR3 DNA reads as TGTGCCAGCAGCTTAGGGGTCGGGTACGGTCAGCCCCAGCATTTT. It translates to CASSLGVGYGQPQHF.

This clone was detected once. The chain is built from TRBV11-2 and TRBJ2-5; 8 nucleotides match TRBD2. Germline lookup yields CDR1 SGHAT and CDR2 FQNNGV. Trimming removed 3 bases from V and 6 bases from J; junction bases left unmatched: 12. This CDR3 region has 16 residues. CDR3 nucleotide sequence: TGTGCCAGCAGCTTTCCACGGAGCGGGAGTACTCAGACCCAGTACTTC. Its translation is CASSFPRSGSTQTQYF. Based on the CDR3 plus reference TRBV11-2 and TRBJ2-5, the full variable domain is EAGVAQSPRYKIIEKRQSVAFWCNPISGHATLYWYQQILGQGPKLLIQFQNNGVVDDSQLPKDRFSAERLKGVDSTLKIQPAKLEDSAVYLCASSFPRSGSTQTQYFGPGTRLLVL.

This clone was seen only once. The V gene is TRBV5-4, the J gene TRBJ2-1; the D is unclear. CDR3 length equals 13 residues. Trimming pared 5 bases from V and 7 bases from J, leaving 13 bases between. Germline-derived CDR1 and CDR2 are SGHNT and YYREEE (reference sequence). The CDR3 loop is CASSYGRSNEQFF. The CDR3 nucleotides read TGTGCCAGCAGTTATGGCAGGTCGAATGAGCAGTTCTTC.

The chain carries TRBV6-5 and TRBJ2-2, with unresolved D. The CDR3 is 12 residues long. Trimming shortened V by 2 bases and J by 6 bases, and 4 bases separated the two germline ends. The germline CDR1 and CDR2 sequences are MNHEY and SVGAGI. The CDR3 DNA reads as TGTGCCAGCAGTTACATATCCGGGGAGCTGTTTTTT. It yields the protein CASSYISGELFF.

This rearrangement joins TRBV2 to TRBJ1-1, with TRBD1 matching 11 bases. CDR1 is SNHLY and CDR2 is FYNNEI in the germline V gene. With V trimmed by 6 bases and J by 5 bases, 8 bases remained unmatched. The CDR3 sequence is 15 residues long. This CDR3 reads CASSDRTGGRTEAFF. In DNA, the CDR3 is TGTGCCAGCAGCGACCGGACAGGGGGCCGAACTGAAGCTTTCTTT.

J is TRBJ2-5 and V is TRBV3-1 (or the pseudogene TRBV3-2); 7 positions match TRBD2. The CDR3 covers 16 residues. Losses at the gene ends were 4 bases for V and 5 bases for J; bases not matched to a gene: 13. Germline CDR1 and CDR2: LGHDT and YNNKEL (reference sequence). CDR3 residues: CASSRGLGRDGETQYF. The CDR3 coding sequence is TGTGCCAGCAGCCGAGGACTAGGTCGGGATGGGGAGACCCAGTACTTC.

The chain combines TRBV6-5 with TRBJ2-7; a possible D gene is TRBD2 (6 bases). Germline V gene data show CDR1 as MNHEY and CDR2 as SVGAGI. The CDR3 length is 14 residues. The germline V and J ends were trimmed by 7 bases and 7 bases, with 20 bases remaining between them. The CDR3 loop reads CASNLGTDFGEQYF. The CDR3 region has the DNA TGTGCCAGCAACCTAGGGACTGACTTTGGGGAGCAGTACTTC.

The chain employs TRBV5-1 and TRBJ2-1, with a weak D call TRBD1 (6 bases). Trimming stripped 4 bases from V and 3 bases from J, with 17 bases between. This CDR3 has 16 amino acids. Germline V CDR1 and CDR2: SGHRS, YFSETQ. The CDR3 protein is CASSATGTPGYNEQFF. The CDR3 bases are TGCGCCAGCAGCGCAACAGGGACGCCAGGCTACAATGAGCAGTTCTTC.